These 28 T cell receptor beta chains share one sample of origin, sequenced in a study of naive and memory T cell subsets. Both TRBC1 and TRBC2 were covered by a beta constant-region primer of two equimolar oligonucleotides. Nested alpha and beta constant-region primers with the SP2 primer drove four PCR rounds on ligated cDNA. TCRdb reprocessed the UMI-ligation and nested PCR reads via MiXCR and lists one record per CDR3 protein. Of 100,000 to 150,000 distinct CDR3 sequences listed, roughly 36% are singletons. Sequenced sample: central memory CD4+ T cells from blood. Receptor source: a human donor in good health.

This clonotype showed up many times. The rearrangement links TRBV20-1 to TRBJ2-7; TRBD2 matches 7 bases. Losses at the gene ends were 1 base for V and 0 bases for J; bases not matched to a gene: 3. This CDR3 has 14 residues. Germline CDR1 is DFQATT and CDR2 is SNEGSKA (reference sequence). The CDR3 region has the DNA TGCAGTGCTAGAGGTAGGGACTACTCCTACGAGCAGTACTTC. It yields the protein CSARGRDYSYEQYF.

The chain employs TRBV27 and TRBJ2-4; the D gene is possibly TRBD1 (6 bases). Deletions cut 5 bases from V and 9 bases from J, with 20 bases between. Per the germline V gene, CDR1 is MNHEY and CDR2 is SMNVEV (reference sequence). The CDR3 consists of 15 residues. Here the CDR3 DNA reads TGTGCCAGCAGTCCGGACAGCTCCACAGCCGCCATTCAGTACTTC. Protein product: CASSPDSSTAAIQYF.

The sample holds many counts of this clonotype. V and J are TRBV2 and TRBJ1-2, with D perhaps TRBD1 (6 bases). The germline V gene has CDR1 SNHLY and CDR2 FYNNEI. This CDR3 is built from 12 residues. V gave up 4 bases and J gave up 8 bases, with 11 bases separating them. The CDR3 sequence is CASSGDIQGYTF. In DNA form, the CDR3 reads TGTGCCAGCAGTGGGGACATTCAAGGCTACACCTTC.

Many counts were recorded for this clonotype. This chain links TRBV6-2 or TRBV6-3 with TRBJ2-7, with D perhaps TRBD2 (6 bases). The CDR3 length is 14 residues. V dropped 6 bases and J dropped 4 bases, with 16 bases sitting between them. CDR1 and CDR2 (germline): MNHEY, SVGEGT. The chain's CDR3 is CASRTAGSHYEQYF. The CDR3 region has the DNA TGTGCCAGCAGGACAGCGGGTTCCCATTACGAGCAGTACTTC.

The chain employs TRBV5-1 and TRBJ2-5, with D perhaps TRBD1 (5 bases). In germline, CDR1 is SGHRS, CDR2 YFSETQ. Trimming shortened V by 4 bases and J by 0 bases, and 10 bases separated the two germline ends. This CDR3 comprises 14 residues. The CDR3 loop reads CASSPRQYQETQYF. CDR3 DNA: TGCGCCAGCAGCCCTCGACAGTACCAAGAGACCCAGTACTTC.

This clonotype has a count of ten or more. This chain joins TRBV4-3 and TRBJ2-2; TRBD2 aligns across 9 bases. The CDR3 runs 16 residues. Germline CDR1 and CDR2: LGHNA and YSLEER. Trimming took 1 base from V and 6 from J; bases not matched to a gene: 6. The CDR3 here is CASSQVGGRASGELFF. The CDR3 DNA reads TGCGCCAGCAGCCAAGTTGGCGGGAGGGCCTCCGGGGAGCTGTTTTTT.

The chain couples TRBV30 to TRBJ2-6, with unresolved D. CDR3 length: 13 residues. Germline V gene data show CDR1 as GTSNPN and CDR2 as SVGIG (reference sequence). V shed 0 bases and J shed 4 bases, with 4 bases lying between them. CDR3 DNA: TGTGCCTGGAGTGTATCGGGGGCCAACGTCCTGACTTTC. Amino acids: CAWSVSGANVLTF. Full variable domain (missing parts from reference TRBV30 and TRBJ2-6): SQTIHQWPATLVQPVGSPLSLECTVEGTSNPNLYWYRQAAGRGLQLLFYSVGIGQISSEVPQNLSASRPQDRQFILSSKKLLLSDSGFYLCAWSVSGANVLTFGAGSRLTVL.

This clonotype was found a few times. The V and J genes are TRBV2 and TRBJ1-1; D gene uncertain. The CDR3 runs to 14 residues. Germline CDR1 SNHLY, CDR2 FYNNEI. The V end lost 3 bases, the J end lost 3 bases, and 11 bases lay between the germline ends. The CDR3 spells CASSEAGRYTEAFF. CDR3 nucleotide sequence: TGTGCCAGCAGTGAGGCGGGGAGATACACTGAAGCTTTCTTT.

The rearrangement joins TRBV15 to TRBJ1-1; 8 bases align to TRBD1. This CDR3 has 16 residues. The ends lost 1 base at V and 1 base at J; junction bases unmatched: 5. The germline V gene has CDR1 LNHNV and CDR2 YYDKDF (reference sequence). As DNA, the CDR3 is TGTGCCACCAGCAGAGTTACCGGGACAGGGAACACTGAAGCTTTCTTT. Residues: CATSRVTGTGNTEAFF.

This rearrangement joins TRBV4-2 to TRBJ1-3, with D perhaps matching TRBD1 (6 bases). The CDR3 consists of 16 residues. Germline V gene lookup returns CDR1 LGHNA and CDR2 YNFKEQ. The ends were cut back, 2 bases at V and 2 bases at J, with 13 bases in the middle. For the CDR3, the DNA is TGTGCCAGCAGCCAATTACAGCAGGGGACTGGAAACACCATATATTTT. Residues: CASSQLQQGTGNTIYF.

This chain joins TRBV20-1 and TRBJ2-3; TRBD2 matches 14 bases. V lost 6 bases and J lost 4; bases outside the gene matches: 6. CDR3 length: 15 amino acids. Looked up from germline, CDR1 is DFQATT and CDR2 is SNEGSKA (reference sequence). DNA of the CDR3: TGCAGTGCATCGGGACTAGCGGGAGTAGCAGATACGCAGTATTTT. This sequence encodes CSASGLAGVADTQYF.

This chain uses TRBV28 with TRBJ2-6; 8 nucleotides line up with TRBD2. The CDR3 runs to 16 residues. The germline gives CDR1 MDHEN, CDR2 SYDVKM. The ends lost 9 bases at V and 1 base at J; junction bases unmatched: 8. CDR3 coding DNA: TGTGCCAGTAAACTAGCGGTGGAGTCTGGGGCCAACGTCCTGACTTTC. This gives the protein CASKLAVESGANVLTF.

This clonotype appeared a few times. The chain uses TRBV28 and TRBJ2-1; 7 nucleotides agree with TRBD2. With V trimmed by 4 bases and J by 7 bases, 10 bases remained unmatched. CDR1 MDHEN and CDR2 SYDVKM come from the germline V gene. The CDR3 loop spans 15 amino acids. CDR3 sequence reads: CASSSSREGRNEQFF. As DNA, the CDR3 is TGTGCCAGCAGTTCTAGCAGGGAGGGTAGAAATGAGCAGTTCTTC.

This clonotype was seen more than once but under ten times. The rearrangement uses TRBV6-6 and TRBJ2-5; D may be TRBD2 (7 bases). Germline CDR1 and CDR2: MNHNY and SVGAGI (reference sequence). This CDR3 region has 16 residues. V was trimmed by 2 bases and J by 2 bases, leaving 15 bases between them. The CDR3 sequence is CASSYRGGTQQETQYF. The CDR3 coding sequence is TGTGCCAGCAGTTACAGGGGGGGGACACAGCAAGAGACCCAGTACTTC.

A few counts support this clonotype. The chain recombines TRBV6-2 or TRBV6-3 with TRBJ2-7; 7 bases fit TRBD2. The junction had 5 bases not matched to a gene; V was cut back by 6 bases and J by 0 bases. This CDR3 spans 14 amino acids. Germline assignment: CDR1 MNHEY and CDR2 SVGEGT. The CDR3: CASRAGTASYEQYF. The CDR3 region has the DNA TGTGCCAGCAGAGCGGGGACGGCCTCCTACGAGCAGTACTTC.

This chain joins TRBV5-1 and TRBJ2-1; D unresolved. V lost 4 bases to trimming and J lost 0 bases, with 20 bases between them. This CDR3 is 18 amino acids long. Germline V gene data show CDR1 as SGHRS and CDR2 as YFSETQ. The CDR3 loop reads CASSPYHFSKFSYNEQFF. The CDR3 DNA reads as TGCGCCAGCAGCCCCTATCATTTTAGTAAATTCTCCTACAATGAGCAGTTCTTC.

This chain uses TRBV12-3 or TRBV12-4 with TRBJ2-7, with D possibly being TRBD2 (5 bases). The CDR3 has 14 amino acids. Between the trimmed V and J ends, which lost 6 bases and 6 bases, there was a span of 18 bases. CDR3 in DNA: TGTGCCAGCAGAGACAACTTCCGGGGTAGCGAGCAGTACTTC. It yields the protein CASRDNFRGSEQYF.

The chain employs TRBV3-1 and TRBJ1-4; perhaps TRBD1 as D (5 bases). The germline CDR1 and CDR2 sequences are LGHDT and YNNKEL (reference sequence). V was shortened by 6 bases and J by 8 bases, with 16 bases between the two germline ends. The CDR3 length is 14 residues. This chain's CDR3 is CASRFLTGGEKLFF. The CDR3 DNA is TGTGCCAGCAGGTTTTTGACCGGGGGGGAAAAACTGTTTTTT.

The rearrangement uses TRBV3-1 and TRBJ2-2; no definite D call. Germline V gives CDR1 LGHDT, CDR2 YNNKEL (reference sequence). The CDR3 length is 12 residues. V lost 1 base and J 11 bases, leaving 8 bases between the germline ends. In DNA, the CDR3 is TGTGCCAGCAGCCAAGGGTTTGCAGAGCTGTTTTTT. Encoded protein: CASSQGFAELFF.

The chain joins TRBV6-5 to TRBJ2-3, with a tentative D call TRBD2 (5 bases). V was cut by 0 bases and J by 5 bases, with 9 bases left in between. The germline V gene encodes CDR1 MNHEY and CDR2 SVGAGI. This CDR3 is built from 14 residues. CDR3 region: CASSYSRGIDTQYF. Written as DNA, the CDR3 is TGTGCCAGCAGTTACTCGCGAGGGATAGATACGCAGTATTTT.

The chain uses TRBV7-9 and TRBJ2-3; 10 positions match TRBD2. The length of the CDR3 is 15 residues. The V gene's germline CDR1 is SEHNR and CDR2 FQNEAQ (reference sequence). With 6 bases clipped from V and 2 bases from J, the junction kept 5 bases outside the gene matches. This CDR3 is CASSIAGGFTDTQYF. In nucleotides, the CDR3 is TGTGCCAGCAGTATAGCGGGAGGCTTCACAGATACGCAGTATTTT. The full variable domain, with the rest looked up from reference TRBV7-9 and TRBJ2-3, is DTGVSQNPRHKITKRGQNVTFRCDPISEHNRLYWYRQTLGQGPEFLTYFQNEAQLEKSRLLSDRFSAERPKGSFSTLEIQRTEQGDSAMYLCASSIAGGFTDTQYFGPGTRLTVL.

V usage is TRBV7-9 and J usage is TRBJ2-1, with 16 bases aligning to TRBD2. Germline CDR1 and CDR2: SEHNR and FQNEAQ (reference sequence). The V and J ends lost 5 bases and 6 bases, in that order; junction bases with no gene match: 7. The CDR3 runs to 17 residues. The CDR3 DNA reads TGTGCCAGCAGCAGATGGGGGACTAGCGGGAGGGTCAATGAGCAGTTCTTC. This sequence encodes CASSRWGTSGRVNEQFF.

This clonotype was counted a few times. The chain combines TRBV15 with TRBJ2-3; maybe TRBD2 (5 bases). This CDR3 region has 17 residues. Germline V gives CDR1 LNHNV, CDR2 YYDKDF (reference sequence). The V gene lost 5 bases and the J gene lost 6 bases, with 24 bases spanning the gap. The CDR3 DNA follows: TGTGCCACCAGCCGCCCGGGATGGACGGAGTTGGGCGATACGCAGTATTTT. This translates into CATSRPGWTELGDTQYF. The whole variable domain, remainder taken from reference TRBV15 and TRBJ2-3, is DAMVIQNPRYQVTQFGKPVTLSCSQTLNHNVMYWYQQKSSQAPKLLFHYYDKDFNNEADTPDNFQSRRPNTSFCFLDIRSPGLGDTAMYLCATSRPGWTELGDTQYFGPGTRLTVL.

This clonotype came up a few times. DNA of the CDR3: TGTGCCAGCAGTCCGATCCCCCAGAACATTCAGTACTTC. As protein: CASSPIPQNIQYF. The chain couples TRBV28 to TRBJ2-4, with D hard to call. The CDR3 has 13 amino acids. The V end lost 5 bases, the J end lost 7 bases, and 12 bases lay between the germline ends. Germline loops: CDR1 MDHEN, CDR2 SYDVKM.

As to this clonotype: Since a much larger clone is just one base distant, this may be a read error. The chain combines TRBV7-2 with TRBJ2-7; weak D call: TRBD2 (5 bases). Germline-derived CDR1 and CDR2 are SGHTA and FQGNSA. This CDR3 comprises 14 residues. In nucleotides, the CDR3 is TGTTCCAGCAGCCTCGACCCGGGGTTTTACGAGCAGTACTTC. It translates to CSSSLDPGFYEQYF. The whole variable domain, filled in from reference TRBV7-2 and TRBJ2-7, reads GAGVSQSPSNKVTEKGKDVELRCDPISGHTALYWYRQSLGQGLEFLIYFQGNSAPDKSGLPSDRFSAERTGGSVSTLTIQRTQQEDSAVYLCSSSLDPGFYEQYFGPGTRLTVT.

V is TRBV12-5 and J is TRBJ1-1; D is ambiguous. Between the trimmed V and J ends, which lost 10 bases and 1 base, there was a span of 19 bases. The length of the CDR3 is 15 residues. The germline V gene has CDR1 LGHNT and CDR2 FRNRAP. The CDR3 DNA reads as TGTGCTACCCCAGACCCGGGGATTAGGAACACTGAAGCTTTCTTT. Protein: CATPDPGIRNTEAFF.

This clonotype has just a few counts. J is TRBJ2-7 and V is TRBV20-1, with no clear D. The V and J ends lost 5 bases and 4 bases respectively, with 15 bases between them. CDR1 and CDR2 (germline): DFQATT, SNEGSKA (reference sequence). The CDR3 contains 13 residues. The CDR3 sequence: CSAHKGLGYEQYF. The CDR3 DNA reads as TGCAGTGCTCACAAGGGTTTGGGTTACGAGCAGTACTTC.

The rearrangement uses TRBV10-2 and TRBJ2-1; 9 bases fit TRBD2. Germline CDR1 reads WSHSY; CDR2 reads SAAADI. V was pared by 6 bases and J by 8 bases, with 5 bases of the junction left unmatched. The CDR3 runs to 13 residues. CDR3 DNA: TGCGCCAGCAGGCGGGAGGGCCTCGATGAGCAGTTCTTC. It codes for CASRREGLDEQFF.